One sample yielded the 14 T cell receptor beta chains listed below, sequenced in a study of T cell changes during pregnancy in multiple sclerosis (dated by TCRdb to the late 2010s). The method behind the library was the immunoSEQ multiplex PCR assay. As stored in TCRdb, this immuneACCESS dataset retains in-frame rearrangements with V and J assigned. A fraction of the clones does not appear; measured against another copy, unresolved V genes explain less than half of the discrepancy, and the remainder lacks a known reason. The sample table contains 85,000 to 130,000 clones; only one count was recorded for 90% to 95% of them. The top ten constitute about 0.9% of the sample. The specimen was peripheral blood, collected before pregnancy. All receptors come from a female donor with multiple sclerosis, enrolled in a pregnancy study.

This clone was seen once. The chain couples TRBV10-1 to TRBJ2-3; tentative D call: TRBD1 (6 bases). The germline CDR1 and CDR2 sequences are WNHNN and SYGVQD (reference sequence). The CDR3 runs to 14 residues. V was shortened by 9 bases and J by 3 bases, with 16 bases between the two germline ends. The CDR3 DNA reads TGCGCCAGAAAAGACAGGTCCTCGACAGATACGCAGTATTTT. The encoded protein is CARKDRSSTDTQYF.

J is TRBJ1-1 and V is TRBV28, with D possibly being TRBD1 (6 bases). This CDR3 comprises 14 residues. Trimming stripped 3 bases from V and 2 bases from J, with 10 bases between. Germline V gene sequence: CDR1 MDHEN, CDR2 SYDVKM. CDR3: CASSLDSLNTEAFF. The CDR3, as DNA: TGTGCCAGCAGTTTGGACAGTTTAAACACTGAAGCTTTCTTT.

The chain joins TRBV29-1 to TRBJ2-2; 15 nucleotides line up with TRBD2. V dropped 6 bases and J dropped 6; count of bases not matched to a gene: 8. The CDR3 totals 16 residues. CDR1 SQVTM and CDR2 ANQGSEA come from the germline V gene. In nucleotides, the CDR3 is TGCAGCGTGGGTGGACTAGCGGGAGGGAGAGCCGGGGAGCTGTTTTTT. Its translation is CSVGGLAGGRAGELFF.

The chain carries TRBV9 and TRBJ2-2, with 8 bases that match TRBD2. Germline CDR1 is SGDLS and CDR2 is YYNGEE. Losses at the gene ends were 4 bases for V and 7 bases for J; bases not matched to a gene: 9. This CDR3 region has 15 residues. In DNA, the CDR3 is TGTGCCAGCAGCTCAGCGGGACTAGAAGGCGGGGAGCTGTTTTTT. It specifies CASSSAGLEGGELFF.

The CDR3 protein is CASNPGTGTYEQYF. The DNA for the CDR3 is TGCGCCAGCAACCCCGGGACAGGGACCTACGAGCAGTACTTC. This chain connects TRBV5-1 to TRBJ2-7, with TRBD1 matching 9 bases. CDR1 and CDR2 from the germline V gene are SGHRS and YFSETQ. The J segment lost 2 bases and the V segment lost 6 bases, leaving 6 bases of the junction unmatched. The CDR3 covers 14 residues.

The chain links TRBV19 to TRBJ1-1, with 8 positions matching TRBD1. This CDR3 has 15 residues. Germline V gene lookup returns CDR1 LNHDA and CDR2 SQIVND (reference sequence). Trimming at V came to 1 base and at J to 1 base, leaving 2 bases not matched to a gene. CDR3 bases: TGTGCCAGTAGTATAGGCGGACAGGGGAACACTGAAGCTTTCTTT. Amino acid sequence: CASSIGGQGNTEAFF.

This clone was observed once. The chain employs TRBV5-1 and TRBJ1-1; 8 nucleotides agree with TRBD1. Germline values: CDR1 SGHRS, CDR2 YFSETQ. With V trimmed by 0 bases and J by 1 base, 8 bases remained unmatched. The CDR3 sequence is 17 residues long. CDR3 sequence (DNA): TGCGCCAGCAGCTTGGACAGGGGGAAGAGTAAGAACACTGAAGCTTTCTTT. Its protein product is CASSLDRGKSKNTEAFF.

This clone was detected only once. V usage is TRBV18 and J usage is TRBJ2-7; TRBD1 aligns across 9 bases. The V gene's germline CDR1 is KGHSH and CDR2 LQKENI. J lost 3 bases, V lost 4 bases, and 4 bases had no gene match. The CDR3 totals 14 residues. The CDR3 DNA follows: TGTGCCAGCTCACTCGGACAGGGGATCTACGAGCAGTACTTC. This sequence encodes CASSLGQGIYEQYF.

This clone was seen only a few times. The rearrangement joins TRBV19 to TRBJ1-1, with a tentative D call TRBD1 (5 bases). Germline CDR1 LNHDA, CDR2 SQIVND (reference sequence). V was trimmed by 5 bases and J by 4 bases, leaving 8 bases between them. The length of the CDR3 is 12 residues. The CDR3 region has the DNA TGTGCCAGTAGTTGGAGGGGCACTGAAGCTTTCTTT. It yields the protein CASSWRGTEAFF.

V gene TRBV4-1 combines with J gene TRBJ2-5; the D is unclear. V gave up 4 bases and J gave up 5 bases, with 17 bases separating them. The CDR3 is 15 amino acids. Germline V CDR1 and CDR2: MGHRA, YSYEKL. The CDR3 loop reads CASSPSFPARETQYF. The CDR3 DNA reads as TGCGCCAGCAGCCCCTCCTTCCCCGCTCGGGAGACCCAGTACTTC.

V and J are TRBV29-1 and TRBJ2-3; 16 bases map to TRBD2. The V gene's germline CDR1 is SQVTM and CDR2 ANQGSEA. The CDR3 sequence is 17 residues long. The V gene end was trimmed by 7 bases and the J gene end by 4 bases; junction bases not matched to a gene: 11. The CDR3 region has the DNA TGCAGCGCACCCCGCGGGACTAGCGGGAGGGCCGCAGATACGCAGTATTTT. It encodes CSAPRGTSGRAADTQYF.

In nucleotides, the CDR3 is TGCGCCAGCAGCAGGGACAGGGGGGCAGAGACCCAGTACTTC. Protein: CASSRDRGAETQYF. The chain employs TRBV5-1 and TRBJ2-5; 11 bases match TRBD1. The CDR3 is made up of 14 amino acids. Germline V gene lookup returns CDR1 SGHRS and CDR2 YFSETQ. With 4 bases clipped from V and 4 bases from J, the junction kept 3 bases outside the gene matches.

The V gene is TRBV30, the J gene TRBJ2-5; 9 nucleotides align to TRBD1. The junction had 7 bases not matched to a gene; V was cut back by 5 bases and J by 6 bases. The CDR3 extends over 13 amino acids. CDR1 and CDR2 from the germline V gene are GTSNPN and SVGIG (reference sequence). CDR3 amino acids: CAWGGQGPQTQYF. CDR3 nucleotide sequence: TGTGCCTGGGGAGGACAGGGGCCCCAGACCCAGTACTTC.

This chain connects TRBV28 to TRBJ2-4; 7 nucleotides line up with TRBD2. J was trimmed by 3 bases and V by 8 bases; bases with no gene match: 4. Germline CDR1 is MDHEN and CDR2 is SYDVKM. The CDR3 spans 13 residues. Here the CDR3 reads CASEKRDKNIQYF. CDR3 bases: TGTGCCAGCGAGAAGCGGGACAAAAACATTCAGTACTTC.